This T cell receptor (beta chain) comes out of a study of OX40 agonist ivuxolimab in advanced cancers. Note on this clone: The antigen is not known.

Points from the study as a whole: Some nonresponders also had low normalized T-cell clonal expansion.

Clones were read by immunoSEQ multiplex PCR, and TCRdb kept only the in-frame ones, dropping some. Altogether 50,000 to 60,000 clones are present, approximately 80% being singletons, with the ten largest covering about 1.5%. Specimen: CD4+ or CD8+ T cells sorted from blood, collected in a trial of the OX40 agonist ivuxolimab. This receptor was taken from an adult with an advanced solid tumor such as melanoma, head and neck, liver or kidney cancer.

CDR3 amino acids: CSISALTDFIGYTF. Here the CDR3 DNA reads TGCAGCATTTCCGCCCTGACAGATTTCATTGGCTACACCTTC. The J gene is TRBJ1-2, the V gene TRBV29-1; possibly TRBD1 for D (5 bases). Trimming removed 8 bases from V and 7 bases from J, with 23 bases in between. CDR3 length equals 14 residues. Germline assignment: CDR1 SQVTM and CDR2 ANQGSEA.